Below, one T cell receptor (beta chain) is given with its context. The antigen remains undetermined. The treatment is: oral pan-JAK inhibitor, 5-10 mg twice daily. The CDR3 totals 16 residues. V was pared by 4 bases and J by 7 bases, with 20 bases between. CDR1 and CDR2 from the germline V gene are MNHNS and SASEGT. The authors extracted RNA and reverse transcribed it into cDNA as the sequencing template. The table came from immunoSEQ multiplex PCR; TCRdb's copy has only in-frame clones and leaves some out. The sample records roughly 200,000 clones, around two fifths being singletons. This sample was included in a study of CD8+ T cells in alopecia areata. Study-wide points: TCR sharing across patients was less clear than in mice, possibly HLA-related.

The source is a human donor with alopecia areata. The material sequenced was CD4+ T cells sorted from blood, taken at roughly week 38, from a patient treated with tofacitinib. The J gene is TRBJ2-1, the V gene TRBV6-1; D is perhaps TRBD2 (6 bases). The CDR3 loop is CASSGTGRGRGNEQFF. In nucleotides, the CDR3 is TGTGCCAGCAGTGGGACTGGGCGGGGTCGGGGTAATGAGCAGTTCTTC.